The rows below give T cell receptor beta chains drawn from one sample of a study of blood T cell repertoires in COVID-19. Assay: immunoSEQ multiplex PCR; the TCRdb copy retains only in-frame clones and omits some. The data hold approximately 220,000 clones, with about 86% observed a single time. Sequenced sample: PBMCs or T cells enriched from blood (not recorded which). These receptors all stem from a woman aged 25 to 39 who had been exposed to COVID-19. CDR3s include the opening cysteine and the closing phenylalanine or tryptophan. A D gene is named only where the DNA matches it firmly. Only part of the rows carry a size: once, few, many, or a class if the clone is expanded.

J gene | clone size | V gene | D gene | CDR3 protein | CDR3 DNA
TRBJ2-7 | . | TRBV9 | TRBD1 | CASSFGQVSYEQYF | TGTGCCAGCAGCTTCGGACAGGTTTCCTACGAGCAGTACTTC
TRBJ2-7 | . | TRBV2 | TRBD1 | CASSPWWGQGDEQYF | TGTGCCAGCAGCCCATGGTGGGGACAGGGGGACGAGCAGTACTTC
TRBJ2-1 | few | TRBV9 | . | CASSPRPREDEQFF | TGTGCCAGCAGCCCACGGCCCAGGGAGGATGAGCAGTTCTTC
TRBJ1-2 | few | TRBV11-2 | . | CASSLAGGQGFHGYTF | TGTGCCAGCAGCTTAGCCGGGGGGCAGGGCTTCCATGGCTACACCTTC
TRBJ1-1 | . | TRBV11-3 | . | CASSLDDRSWTEAFF | TGTGCCAGCAGCTTAGATGACAGGTCGTGGACTGAAGCTTTCTTT
TRBJ2-3 | . | TRBV6-1 | TRBD1 | CASSEARTGENF | TGTGCCAGCAGTGAGGCCCGGACAGGGGAGAATTTT
TRBJ1-2 | once | TRBV5-4 | TRBD1 | CASSSQGNYGYTF | TGTGCCAGCAGCTCACAGGGGAACTATGGCTACACCTTC
TRBJ1-2 | . | TRBV21-1 | . | CASSKVAGYTF | TGTGCCAGCAGCAAAGTGGCCGGCTACACCTTC
TRBJ2-2 | . | TRBV9 | . | CASSVGLAGTGELFF | TGTGCCAGCAGCGTAGGACTGGCGGGCACCGGGGAGCTGTTTTTT
TRBJ1-2 | . | TRBV5-4 | . | CASSHPDAGGSLTF | TGTGCCAGCAGCCACCCGGATGCTGGCGGGTCCCTCACCTTC
TRBJ2-7 | . | TRBV2 | . | CASRGGGSEQYF | TGTGCCAGCAGAGGGGGAGGGAGCGAGCAGTACTTC
TRBJ2-1 | . | TRBV27 | TRBD2 | CASRLLAGGWFF | TGTGCCAGCAGATTACTAGCGGGGGGGTGGTTCTTC
TRBJ1-2 | . | TRBV6-6 | TRBD1 | CASSYRPGGLYGYTF | TGTGCCAGCAGTTACCGGCCAGGGGGTCTATATGGCTACACCTTC
TRBJ2-5 | once | TRBV20-1 | . | CSAGLSETQYF | TGCAGTGCTGGACTATCGGAGACCCAGTACTTC
TRBJ1-2 | . | TRBV7-2 | TRBD1 | CASSLNPRDTGGTYGYTF | TGTGCCAGCAGCTTAAACCCACGTGACACAGGGGGAACCTATGGCTACACCTTC
TRBJ1-5 | . | TRBV5-4 | TRBD1 | CASSLDRGQGQPQHF | TGTGCCAGCAGCTTGGACAGGGGGCAGGGCCAGCCCCAGCATTTT
TRBJ1-1 | once | TRBV28 | . | CASGNAGTHHTEAFF | TGTGCCAGCGGTAATGCCGGGACACACCACACTGAAGCTTTCTTT
TRBJ2-3 | . | TRBV28 | TRBD2 | CASSLVGSGGGMDTQYF | TGTGCCAGCAGTTTAGTGGGCAGCGGGGGGGGTATGGATACGCAGTATTTT
TRBJ2-3 | . | TRBV7-8 | . | CASSLAGGGVTQYF | TGTGCCAGCAGCTTAGCAGGTGGCGGGGTTACGCAGTATTTT
TRBJ1-2 | few | TRBV6-1 | . | CASSDPGRGYGYTF | TGTGCCAGCAGTGACCCGGGGAGGGGCTATGGCTACACCTTC
TRBJ2-6 | . | TRBV4-1 | . | CASSQDLRGAGANVLTF | TGCGCCAGCAGCCAAGATCTAAGGGGTGCTGGGGCCAACGTCCTGACTTTC
TRBJ2-7 | . | TRBV18 | . | CASSRGDYEQYF | TGTGCCAGCTCACGGGGCGACTACGAGCAGTACTTC
TRBJ1-1 | . | TRBV6-5 | . | CASVWRMNTEAFF | TGTGCCAGCGTGTGGCGGATGAACACTGAAGCTTTCTTT
TRBJ1-2 | once | TRBV5-1 | . | CASSRLLGSNYGYTF | TGCGCCAGCAGCCGGTTGTTGGGCAGCAACTATGGCTACACCTTC
TRBJ2-2 | once | TRBV4-1 | TRBD1 | CASSLGGQGTGELFF | TGCGCCAGCAGCCTAGGAGGACAGGGAACCGGGGAGCTGTTTTTT
TRBJ2-4 | . | TRBV5-4 | TRBD1 | CASSGQGTKNIQYF | TGTGCCAGCAGCGGACAGGGTACGAAAAACATTCAGTACTTC
TRBJ1-1 | . | TRBV5-1 | . | CASKPGEIRTEAFF | TGCGCCAGCAAACCAGGGGAGATTAGGACTGAAGCTTTCTTT
TRBJ2-7 | . | TRBV18 | . | CASSPPQKGVYEQYF | TGTGCCAGCTCACCACCACAGAAGGGGGTGTACGAGCAGTACTTC
TRBJ2-7 | . | TRBV6-5 | . | CASSRELGYEQYF | TGTGCCAGTTCGAGGGAGTTGGGCTACGAGCAGTACTTC
TRBJ1-2 | . | TRBV19 | . | CASKQVGGGGYTF | TGTGCCAGTAAGCAGGTGGGAGGCGGCGGCTACACCTTC
TRBJ2-7 | . | TRBV9 | TRBD2 | CASSVWASGSHEQYF | TGTGCCAGCAGCGTATGGGCTAGCGGGTCCCACGAGCAGTACTTC
TRBJ1-1 | . | TRBV2 | . | CASTKNGEAFTEAFF | TGTGCCAGCACGAAGAATGGGGAGGCCTTCACTGAAGCTTTCTTT
TRBJ1-2 | . | TRBV6-1 | TRBD1 | CASSEAGGDSPYGYTF | TGTGCCAGCAGTGAAGCGGGCGGGGACAGCCCCTATGGCTACACCTTC
TRBJ2-3 | . | TRBV9 | . | CASSVYGSRTDTQYF | TGTGCCAGCAGCGTTTATGGTTCGCGAACAGATACGCAGTATTTT
TRBJ1-1 | few | TRBV3-1/TRBV3-2 | TRBD1 | CASSLGTGPEAFF | TGTGCCAGCAGCCTAGGGACAGGGCCTGAAGCTTTCTTT